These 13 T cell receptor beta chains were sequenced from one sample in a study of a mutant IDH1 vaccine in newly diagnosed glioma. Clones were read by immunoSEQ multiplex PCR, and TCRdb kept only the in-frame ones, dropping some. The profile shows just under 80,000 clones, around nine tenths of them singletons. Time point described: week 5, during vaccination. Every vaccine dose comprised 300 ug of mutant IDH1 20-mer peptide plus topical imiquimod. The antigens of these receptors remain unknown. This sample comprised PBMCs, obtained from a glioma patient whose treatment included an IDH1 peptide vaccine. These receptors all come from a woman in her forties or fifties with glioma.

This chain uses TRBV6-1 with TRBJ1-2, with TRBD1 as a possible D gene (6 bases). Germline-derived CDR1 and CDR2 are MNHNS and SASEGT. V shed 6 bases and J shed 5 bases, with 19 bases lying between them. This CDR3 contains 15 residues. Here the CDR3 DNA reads TGTGCCAGCAGCCTCCCAGGGGAGTACCCTTATGGCTACACCTTC. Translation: CASSLPGEYPYGYTF.

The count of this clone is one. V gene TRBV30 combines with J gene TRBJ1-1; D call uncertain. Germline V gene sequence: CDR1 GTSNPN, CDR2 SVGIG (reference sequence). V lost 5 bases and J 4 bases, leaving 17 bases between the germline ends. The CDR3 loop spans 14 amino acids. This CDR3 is CAWGTLWKGTEAFF. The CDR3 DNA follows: TGTGCCTGGGGTACCCTGTGGAAAGGCACTGAAGCTTTCTTT. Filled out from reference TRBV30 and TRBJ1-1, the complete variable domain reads SQTIHQWPATLVQPVGSPLSLECTVEGTSNPNLYWYRQAAGRGLQLLFYSVGIGQISSEVPQNLSASRPQDRQFILSSKKLLLSDSGFYLCAWGTLWKGTEAFFGQGTRLTVV.

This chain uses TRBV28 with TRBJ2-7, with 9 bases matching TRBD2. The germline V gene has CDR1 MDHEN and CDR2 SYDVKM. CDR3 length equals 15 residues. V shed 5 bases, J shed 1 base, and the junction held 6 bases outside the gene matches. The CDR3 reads CASSQSGRQSYEQYF. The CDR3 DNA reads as TGTGCCAGCAGTCAAAGCGGGAGGCAGTCCTACGAGCAGTACTTC.

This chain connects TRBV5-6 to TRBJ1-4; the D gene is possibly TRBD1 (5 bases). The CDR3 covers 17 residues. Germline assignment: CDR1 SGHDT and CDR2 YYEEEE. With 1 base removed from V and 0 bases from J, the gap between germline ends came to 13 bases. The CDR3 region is CASSLIQGGATNEKLFF. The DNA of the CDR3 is TGTGCCAGCAGCTTGATCCAGGGAGGGGCAACTAATGAAAAACTGTTTTTT.

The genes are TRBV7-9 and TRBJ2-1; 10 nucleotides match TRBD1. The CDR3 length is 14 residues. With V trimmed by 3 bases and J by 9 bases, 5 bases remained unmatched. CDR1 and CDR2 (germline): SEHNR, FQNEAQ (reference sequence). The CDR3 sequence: CASSLDRGRTEQFF. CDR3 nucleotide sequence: TGTGCCAGCAGCTTGGACAGGGGGAGGACTGAGCAGTTCTTC.

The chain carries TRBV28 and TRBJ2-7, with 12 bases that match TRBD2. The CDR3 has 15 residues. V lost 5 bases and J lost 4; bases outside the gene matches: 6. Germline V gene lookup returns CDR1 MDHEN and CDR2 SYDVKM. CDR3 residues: CASSTPSGRVYEQYF. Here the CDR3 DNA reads TGTGCCAGCAGTACCCCTAGCGGGAGGGTATACGAGCAGTACTTC. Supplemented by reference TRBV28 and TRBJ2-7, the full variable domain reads DVKVTQSSRYLVKRTGEKVFLECVQDMDHENMFWYRQDPGLGLRLIYFSYDVKMKEKGDIPEGYSVSREKKERFSLILESASTNQTSMYLCASSTPSGRVYEQYFGPGTRLTVT.

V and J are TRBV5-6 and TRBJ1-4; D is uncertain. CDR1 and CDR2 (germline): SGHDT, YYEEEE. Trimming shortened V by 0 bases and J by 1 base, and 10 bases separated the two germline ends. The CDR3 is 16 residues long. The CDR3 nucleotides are TGTGCCAGCAGCTTGGCCCGCGGCAGAACTAATGAAAAACTGTTTTTT. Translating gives CASSLARGRTNEKLFF.

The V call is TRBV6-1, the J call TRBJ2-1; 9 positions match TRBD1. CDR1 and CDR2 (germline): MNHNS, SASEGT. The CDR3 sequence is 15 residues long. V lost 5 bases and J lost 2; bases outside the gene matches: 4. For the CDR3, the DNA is TGTGCCAGCAGTAAAGACAGGGGGACCTACAATGAGCAGTTCTTC. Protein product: CASSKDRGTYNEQFF.

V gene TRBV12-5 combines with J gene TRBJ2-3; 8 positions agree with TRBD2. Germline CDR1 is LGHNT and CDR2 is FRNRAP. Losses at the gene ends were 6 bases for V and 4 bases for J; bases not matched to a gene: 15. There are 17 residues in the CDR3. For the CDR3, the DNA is TGTGCTAGTGGCTCAACAAGCGGGAGCGCTGGCGCAGATACGCAGTATTTT. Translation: CASGSTSGSAGADTQYF.

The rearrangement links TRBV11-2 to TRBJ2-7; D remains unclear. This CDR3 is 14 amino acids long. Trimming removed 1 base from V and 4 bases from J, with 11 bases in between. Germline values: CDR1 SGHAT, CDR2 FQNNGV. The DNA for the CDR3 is TGTGCCAGCAGCTTAGGGGGTAGCAGGTACGAGCAGTACTTC. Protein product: CASSLGGSRYEQYF.

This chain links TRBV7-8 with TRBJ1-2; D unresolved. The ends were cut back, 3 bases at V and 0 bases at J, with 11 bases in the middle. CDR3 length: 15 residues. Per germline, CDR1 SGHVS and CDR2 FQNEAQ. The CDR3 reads CASSLGIRANYGYTF. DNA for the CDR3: TGTGCCAGCAGCTTGGGGATCCGCGCTAACTATGGCTACACCTTC. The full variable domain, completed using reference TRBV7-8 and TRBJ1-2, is GAGVSQSPRYKVAKRGQDVALRCDPISGHVSLFWYQQALGQGPEFLTYFQNEAQLDKSGLPSDRFFAERPEGSVSTLKIQRTQQEDSAVYLCASSLGIRANYGYTFGSGTRLTVV.

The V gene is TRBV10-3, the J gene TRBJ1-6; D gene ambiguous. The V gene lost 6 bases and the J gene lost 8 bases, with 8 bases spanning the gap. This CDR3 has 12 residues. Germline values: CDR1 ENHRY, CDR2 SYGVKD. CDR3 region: CAISRTDSPLHF. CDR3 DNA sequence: TGTGCCATCAGCAGGACGGATTCACCCCTCCACTTT.

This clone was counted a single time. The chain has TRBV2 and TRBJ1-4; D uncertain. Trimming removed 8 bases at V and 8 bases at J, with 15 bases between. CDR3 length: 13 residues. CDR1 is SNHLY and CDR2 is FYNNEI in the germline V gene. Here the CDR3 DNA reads TGTGCCAGCGGTGGGCGAGACGGGGAAAAACTGTTTTTT. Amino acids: CASGGRDGEKLFF.